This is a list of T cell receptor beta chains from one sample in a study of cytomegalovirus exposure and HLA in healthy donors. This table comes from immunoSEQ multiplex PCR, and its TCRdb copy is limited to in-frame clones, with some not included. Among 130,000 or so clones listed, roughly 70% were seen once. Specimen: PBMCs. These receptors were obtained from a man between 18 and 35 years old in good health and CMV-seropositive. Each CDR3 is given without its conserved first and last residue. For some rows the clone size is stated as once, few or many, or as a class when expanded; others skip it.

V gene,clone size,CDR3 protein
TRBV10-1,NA,ASSEIRTGNYNEQF
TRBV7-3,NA,ASSLTGGLVETQY
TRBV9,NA,ASSSSGGSTDTQY
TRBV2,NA,ASDSLTSYEQY
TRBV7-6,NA,ASRAGLADTDTQY
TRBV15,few,ATSSLSYEQY
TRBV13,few,ASSLRSLTGAPDTQY
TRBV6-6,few,ASSLGLAIGETQY
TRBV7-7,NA,ASSPGLEGETQY
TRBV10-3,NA,AIILSTGVLGEQY
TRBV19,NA,ASSTGTRVGQTQY
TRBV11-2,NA,ASRRGLAGGPYNEQF
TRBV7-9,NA,ASSPRQGLMKEQY
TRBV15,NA,ATSRSRGRDYGYT
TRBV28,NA,ASSLSRKSNQPQH
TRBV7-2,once,ASSLKGARQETQY
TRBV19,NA,ASRRDSTDTQY
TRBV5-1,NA,ASSLTGGDSPHEQY
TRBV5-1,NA,ASRVQGLANEKLF
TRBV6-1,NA,ASSERWGGYSYT
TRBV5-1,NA,ASRSGGEREKLF
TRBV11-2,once,ATQDIGGNYEQY
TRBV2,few,ASGTSGSNEQF
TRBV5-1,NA,ASSLATGDTIY
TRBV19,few,ASSMRGFSGANVLT
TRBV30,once,AWSRDTEAF
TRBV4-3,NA,ASSHNRGSNQPQH
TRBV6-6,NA,ASSYKVGGTQY
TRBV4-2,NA,ASRRSGLREGQETQY
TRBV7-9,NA,ASSRSGGSAYNEQF
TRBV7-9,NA,ASSGQNYGYT
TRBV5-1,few,ASSHRQGVGYGYT
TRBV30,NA,AWSGIAGGLSSYNEQF
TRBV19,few,ASSIGQDWTEAF
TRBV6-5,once,ASSSPVGGNTIY
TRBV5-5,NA,ASSWHTGDNQPQH
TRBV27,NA,ASHGLADSYEQY
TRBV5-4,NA,ASSFKLAEGETQY
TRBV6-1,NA,ASSAKGSGELF
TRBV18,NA,ASSPRGTSGSFTQY
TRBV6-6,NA,ASSYGQGNNQPQH
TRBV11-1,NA,ASSLAGVGQETQY
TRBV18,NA,ASSPKLGHGYT
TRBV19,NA,ASSPTGLHGYT
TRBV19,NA,ASSMAAEAF
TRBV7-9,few,ASSSGGSTEAF
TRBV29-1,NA,SVDNRDVRF
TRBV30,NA,AWGRVALSYEQY
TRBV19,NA,ASSTTGTGNYGYT
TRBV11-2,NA,ASSLRRGGYNEQF
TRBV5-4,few,ASSLGLNEKLF
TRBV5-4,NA,ASSPGYGYT
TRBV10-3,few,AISEPLSNYGYT
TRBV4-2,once,ASSQETGYNYGYT